This is a list of T cell receptor beta chains from one sample in a study of CD8+ T cells in alopecia areata. Some clones are missing from TCRdb's copy, which holds only in-frame ones; the method was immunoSEQ multiplex PCR. The sample carries approximately 200,000 clones, around 60% recorded once. Sequencing used CD4+ T cells sorted from blood, obtained at week 4, from a patient treated with tofacitinib. These receptors were obtained from a human donor with alopecia areata. Each CDR3 is given with its conserved first and last residue. Fields, in order: D gene, J gene, V gene, clone size, CDR3 DNA, CDR3 protein. D genes are given only for firm matches. Only some rows state a clone size, as once, few, many or a class for expanded clones.

TRBD1 TRBJ1-1 TRBV30 NA TGTGCCTGGGACAGGGGGAGCGGCACTGAAGCTTTCTTT CAWDRGSGTEAFF
NA TRBJ1-5 TRBV30 NA TGTGCCTGGAGTGTCAGAGGGTTGACCCAGCCCCAGCATTTT CAWSVRGLTQPQHF
NA TRBJ1-2 TRBV5-1 NA TGCGCCAGCAGCTTGGGAGACACCGTAGATGGCTACACCTTC CASSLGDTVDGYTF
NA TRBJ2-7 TRBV30 few TGTGCCTGGAGTGTAGCCCCCTCCCGTGGCGAGCAGTACTTC CAWSVAPSRGEQYF
NA TRBJ2-3 TRBV29-1 NA TGCAGCGTTGAAGGTCGCTCCGGCACAGATACGCAGTATTTT CSVEGRSGTDTQYF
TRBD2 TRBJ2-6 TRBV30 few TGTGCCTGGAGTCCACGGGGGGTCTCTGGGGCCAACGTCCTGACTTTC CAWSPRGVSGANVLTF
NA TRBJ2-7 TRBV5-1 few TGCGCCAGCAGCTTGCAACTTGAATCCTACGAGCAGTACTTC CASSLQLESYEQYF
TRBD2 TRBJ2-1 TRBV2 NA TGTGCCAGCAGTTCCTTGGGGACTAGCGGTAAAAATGAGCAGTTCTTC CASSSLGTSGKNEQFF
TRBD2 TRBJ2-3 TRBV27 NA TGTGCCAGCGCTCGACTAGCGGAGAGCACAGATACGCAGTATTTT CASARLAESTDTQYF
NA TRBJ2-3 TRBV7-2 NA TGTGCCAGCAGCCTCCTAAGGACAGATACGCAGTATTTT CASSLLRTDTQYF
NA TRBJ2-1 TRBV7-9 NA TGTGCCAGCAGCTTACTCAGGGGAGGTACCTACAATGAGCAGTTCTTC CASSLLRGGTYNEQFF
NA TRBJ2-3 TRBV21-1 few TGTGCCAGCAGCAAAGGAGGCGGGAAGGTCACAGATACGCAGTATTTT CASSKGGGKVTDTQYF
TRBD2 TRBJ2-7 TRBV4-2 NA TGTGCCAGCAGCCAAGGTATCGGAGGAGCGGGAGGAGGGGAGCAGTACTTC CASSQGIGGAGGGEQYF
TRBD2 TRBJ2-6 TRBV9 NA TGTGCCAGCAGCTTCCGACTAGCGGGGGTAGCTGGGGCCAACGTCCTGACTTTC CASSFRLAGVAGANVLTF
NA TRBJ2-1 TRBV25-1 NA TGTGCCAGCAGTGACCAAGGCTCCTACAATGAGCAGTTCTTC CASSDQGSYNEQFF
NA TRBJ2-7 TRBV29-1 NA TGCAGCGTTGGGGGCGAGAGCTCCTACGAGCAGTACTTC CSVGGESSYEQYF
NA TRBJ1-1 TRBV28 NA TGTGCCAGCAGTCCGAGGTCTGAAGCTTTCTTT CASSPRSEAFF
NA TRBJ2-7 TRBV7-2 NA TGTGCCAGCAGCCTCCGAGGGGGCGGGACAGTACTCGAGCAGTACTTC CASSLRGGGTVLEQYF
NA TRBJ1-1 TRBV7-8 NA TGTGCCAGCAGCTTAGTATTGAACACTGAAGCTTTCTTT CASSLVLNTEAFF
NA TRBJ1-1 TRBV10-3 NA TGTGCCATCAGCACTACTATGGGTGGCACTGAAGCTTTCTTT CAISTTMGGTEAFF
TRBD2 TRBJ2-3 TRBV30 few TGTGCCTGGAGTGGACGGTCTGGTCTAGCGGGAGGTAGCACAGATACGCAGTATTTT CAWSGRSGLAGGSTDTQYF
NA TRBJ1-5 TRBV4-1 NA TGCGCCAGCAGCCAAAGGGTGAATCAGCCCCAGCATTTT CASSQRVNQPQHF
NA TRBJ2-2 TRBV5-1 NA TGCGCCAGCACCCGGCAGGCGGGCACCGGGGAGCTGTTTTTT CASTRQAGTGELFF
TRBD1 TRBJ1-5 TRBV23-1 NA TGCGCCAGCAGACCAACCGGGACAGACAATCAGCCCCAGCATTTT CASRPTGTDNQPQHF
NA TRBJ1-1 TRBV2 NA TGTGCCAGCAGTGAACCACCGGGACTTCTGCTTGAAGCTTTCTTT CASSEPPGLLLEAFF